The text below deals with one TCR beta chain. Alongside a J-beta primer mix, a sample-barcoded 5' primer served in a second PCR lasting roughly 7 to 11 cycles. TCRdb independently ran MiXCR on the 5' RACE reads; one entry per CDR3 protein. The sample consists of about 680,000 distinct CDR3 sequences, about half of them appearing once. This entry is derived from a study of blood T cells in healthy people across ages. V dropped 0 bases and J dropped 2; count of bases not matched to a gene: 9. The CDR3 length is 17 residues. CDR1 LGHNA and CDR2 YSLEER come from the germline V gene. The source is a woman aged 60 to 75 in good health. The rearrangement uses TRBV4-3 and TRBJ1-2; 7 bases agree with TRBD1. What was sequenced was blood. The CDR3 region has the DNA TGCGCCAGCAGCCAAGATCCAGCCGGGACAGAGAACTATGGCTACACCTTC. It codes for CASSQDPAGTENYGYTF.